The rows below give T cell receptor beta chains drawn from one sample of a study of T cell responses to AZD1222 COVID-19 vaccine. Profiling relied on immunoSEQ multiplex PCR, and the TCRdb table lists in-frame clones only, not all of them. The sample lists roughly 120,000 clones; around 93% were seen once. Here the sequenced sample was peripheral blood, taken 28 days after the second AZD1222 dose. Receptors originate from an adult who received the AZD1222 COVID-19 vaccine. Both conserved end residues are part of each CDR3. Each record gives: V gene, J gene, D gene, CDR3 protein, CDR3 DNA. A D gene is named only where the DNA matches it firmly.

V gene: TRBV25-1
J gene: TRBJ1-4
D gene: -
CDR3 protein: CASSRQSGVTNEKLFF
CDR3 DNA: TGTGCCAGCAGTCGACAATCAGGGGTTACTAATGAAAAACTGTTTTTT

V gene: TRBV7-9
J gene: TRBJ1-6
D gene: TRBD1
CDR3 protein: CASRAQGGTNSPLHF
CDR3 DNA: TGTGCCAGCAGAGCTCAGGGGGGTACCAATTCACCCCTCCACTTT

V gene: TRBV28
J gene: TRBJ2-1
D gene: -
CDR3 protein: CASSDNRGGNEQFF
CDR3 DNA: TGTGCCAGCAGTGACAACAGGGGGGGGAATGAGCAGTTCTTC

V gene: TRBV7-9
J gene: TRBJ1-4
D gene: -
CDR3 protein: CASSVVLPGQNEKLFF
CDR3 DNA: TGTGCCAGCAGCGTCGTCCTTCCGGGGCAAAATGAAAAACTGTTTTTT

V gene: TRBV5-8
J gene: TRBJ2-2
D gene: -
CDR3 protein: CASSPRGAGTGELFF
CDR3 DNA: TGTGCCAGCAGCCCCAGGGGCGCGGGGACCGGGGAGCTGTTTTTT

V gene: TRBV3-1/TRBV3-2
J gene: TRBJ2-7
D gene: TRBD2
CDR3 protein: CASSRLAGNGYEQYF
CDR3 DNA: TGTGCCAGCAGCCGACTAGCGGGAAATGGCTACGAGCAGTACTTC

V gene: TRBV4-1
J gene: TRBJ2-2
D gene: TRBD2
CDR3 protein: CASSQEAGVTGELFF
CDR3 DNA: TGCGCCAGCAGCCAAGAAGCGGGGGTGACCGGGGAGCTGTTTTTT

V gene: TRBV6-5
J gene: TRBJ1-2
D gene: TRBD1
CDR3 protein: CASSWSGGAFDHTF
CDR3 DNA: TGTGCCAGCAGTTGGTCAGGGGGCGCCTTTGACCACACCTTC

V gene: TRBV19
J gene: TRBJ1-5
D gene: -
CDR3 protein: CASSYRASDNQPQHF
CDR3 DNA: TGTGCCAGTAGTTACAGGGCGAGTGACAATCAGCCCCAGCATTTT

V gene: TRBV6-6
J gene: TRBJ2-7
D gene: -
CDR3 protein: CASTKTQSYEQYF
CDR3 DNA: TGTGCCAGCACTAAAACTCAGAGTTACGAGCAGTACTTC